The 20 T cell receptor beta chains in this list originate from one sample, sequenced in a study of T cell changes during pregnancy in multiple sclerosis. This table comes from immunoSEQ multiplex PCR, and its TCRdb copy is limited to in-frame clones, with some not included. Here the sample spans 30,000 to 45,000 clones, 80% to 95% being singletons. The sequenced sample consisted of PBMCs (not recorded whether the cells were cultured). These receptor sequences come from a female donor with multiple sclerosis, enrolled in a pregnancy study.

The chain uses TRBV6-6 and TRBJ1-1; tentatively, D is TRBD1 (5 bases). Germline V gene sequence: CDR1 MNHNY, CDR2 SVGAGI (reference sequence). Trimming stripped 6 bases from V and 2 bases from J, with 16 bases between. This CDR3 has 15 amino acids. CDR3 bases: TGTGCCAGCAGCATGGGCCTGACAGTAAACACTGAAGCTTTCTTT. Its protein is CASSMGLTVNTEAFF.

This chain joins TRBV4-1 and TRBJ2-5; weak D call: TRBD2 (6 bases). V lost 2 bases and J 2 bases, leaving 15 bases between the germline ends. Germline CDR1 MGHRA, CDR2 YSYEKL. The CDR3 is made up of 16 amino acids. The CDR3 spells CASSQPGRREQETQYF. The CDR3 DNA is TGCGCCAGCAGCCAACCCGGGCGGAGGGAACAAGAGACCCAGTACTTC.

The V gene is TRBV5-5, the J gene TRBJ2-7; the match to TRBD2 covers 7 bases. With 2 bases clipped from V and 3 bases from J, the junction kept 11 bases outside the gene matches. CDR1 is SGHKS and CDR2 is YYEKEE in the germline V gene (reference sequence). The length of the CDR3 is 16 residues. The CDR3: CASSLSKTSYDYEQYF. CDR3 nucleotide sequence: TGTGCCAGCAGCTTATCCAAGACTAGCTATGACTACGAGCAGTACTTC.

The chain joins TRBV21-1 to TRBJ2-5; TRBD1 was called by the table and not checked on the DNA. TRBV21-1 is termed a pseudogene. The CDR3 has 15 amino acids. The CDR3 bases are TGTGCCAGCAGCTCCCCGGACAGGGTGAGGGAGACCCAGTACTTC. Protein product: CASSSPDRVRETQYF.

The chain joins TRBV30 to TRBJ2-2, with D unresolved. The germline V gene encodes CDR1 GTSNPN and CDR2 SVGIG (reference sequence). Trimming removed 1 base at V and 0 bases at J, with 6 bases between. CDR3 length: 14 amino acids. Written as DNA, the CDR3 is TGTGCCTGGAGTGGGAGTTCGAACACCGGGGAGCTGTTTTTT. It codes for CAWSGSSNTGELFF. Full variable domain (remainder filled in from reference TRBV30 and TRBJ2-2): SQTIHQWPATLVQPVGSPLSLECTVEGTSNPNLYWYRQAAGRGLQLLFYSVGIGQISSEVPQNLSASRPQDRQFILSSKKLLLSDSGFYLCAWSGSSNTGELFFGEGSRLTVL.

This clone has only one observation. The chain links TRBV30 to TRBJ2-5; D might be TRBD2 (6 bases). This CDR3 region has 14 residues. Germline V gives CDR1 GTSNPN, CDR2 SVGIG (reference sequence). V was pared by 5 bases and J by 5 bases, with 18 bases between. The CDR3 loop is CAWDRNGRPETQYF. CDR3 nucleotide sequence: TGTGCCTGGGATCGGAACGGGAGACCGGAGACCCAGTACTTC.

The chain uses TRBV19 and TRBJ1-5; 7 bases map to TRBD1. Germline values: CDR1 LNHDA, CDR2 SQIVND (reference sequence). J gave up 6 bases and V 5 bases, and 4 bases lay outside the gene matches. This CDR3 is 13 amino acids long. The CDR3 spells CASSDREGQPQHF. As DNA, the CDR3 is TGTGCCAGTAGTGACAGGGAAGGTCAGCCCCAGCATTTT.

The chain is built from TRBV11-2 and TRBJ2-1, with TRBD1 identical over 9 bases. Trimming removed 4 bases from V and 9 bases from J; junction bases left unmatched: 10. The CDR3 contains 15 residues. Germline V gene lookup returns CDR1 SGHAT and CDR2 FQNNGV. The CDR3 DNA reads TGTGCCAGCAGCTCCACGGGACAGGGTTCAGGTGAGCAGTTCTTC. This codes for CASSSTGQGSGEQFF.

This clone has a handful of counts. The chain carries TRBV6-1 and TRBJ1-1; maybe TRBD1 (5 bases). The V end lost 2 bases, the J end lost 11 bases, and 15 bases lay between the germline ends. The CDR3 loop spans 13 amino acids. Looked up from germline, CDR1 is MNHNS and CDR2 is SASEGT. CDR3 protein: CASSESPGKGAFF. In DNA, the CDR3 is TGTGCCAGCAGTGAATCCCCAGGGAAGGGCGCTTTCTTT.

The rearrangement uses TRBV5-1 and TRBJ2-3, with 7 bases matching TRBD1. This CDR3 region has 15 residues. V lost 4 bases and J lost 2; bases outside the gene matches: 7. Germline values: CDR1 SGHRS, CDR2 YFSETQ. The CDR3 region is CASSPGQEVTDTQYF. The CDR3 DNA reads TGCGCCAGCAGCCCCGGACAGGAAGTCACAGATACGCAGTATTTT.

The chain uses TRBV11-1 and TRBJ1-2; 8 positions match TRBD1. This CDR3 has 16 amino acids. With V trimmed by 1 base and J by 0 bases, 4 bases remained unmatched. CDR1 is SGHAT, CDR2 FQDESV, per germline (reference sequence). This CDR3 is CASSLEGDRTNYGYTF. The CDR3 coding sequence is TGTGCCAGCAGCTTAGAAGGGGACAGGACTAACTATGGCTACACCTTC.

The gene calls are TRBV5-6 and TRBJ1-5, with no clear D. V was clipped by 4 bases and J by 7 bases, with 12 bases between them. The CDR3 has 13 residues. Germline V gene sequence: CDR1 SGHDT, CDR2 YYEEEE. The CDR3 is CASSSGGLQPQHF. CDR3 DNA sequence: TGTGCCAGCAGCAGTGGAGGGCTGCAGCCCCAGCATTTT. Supplemented by reference TRBV5-6 and TRBJ1-5, the full variable domain reads DAGVTQSPTHLIKTRGQQVTLRCSPKSGHDTVSWYQQALGQGPQFIFQYYEEEERQRGNFPDRFSGHQFPNYSSELNVNALLLGDSALYLCASSSGGLQPQHFGDGTRLSIL.

The CDR3 DNA reads as TGTGCCAGCAGCTCCCTACCCTACGAGCAGTACTTC. As protein: CASSSLPYEQYF. V and J are TRBV7-9 and TRBJ2-7; D is undetermined. In germline, CDR1 is SEHNR, CDR2 FQNEAQ (reference sequence). This CDR3 contains 12 residues. V lost 4 bases to trimming and J lost 2 bases, with 6 bases between them.

This sequence joins TRBV19 and TRBJ2-7, with 7 bases aligning to TRBD1. The V and J ends lost 7 bases and 1 base, in that order; junction bases with no gene match: 10. This CDR3 spans 15 amino acids. Germline V gene lookup returns CDR1 LNHDA and CDR2 SQIVND (reference sequence). CDR3 DNA: TGTGCCAGTACCGAGGGGGCCCACTGGTCCTACGAGCAGTACTTC. As protein: CASTEGAHWSYEQYF.

The chain has TRBV7-9 and TRBJ1-1, with no clear D. Looked up from germline, CDR1 is SEHNR and CDR2 is FQNEAQ (reference sequence). V was trimmed by 3 bases and J by 11 bases, leaving 16 bases between them. The CDR3 contains 13 residues. Written as DNA, the CDR3 is TGTGCCAGCAGCTTTCAGAGACGAGAGGTTGCTTTCTTT. This gives the protein CASSFQRREVAFF.

The chain has TRBV29-1 and TRBJ2-3, with TRBD2 matching 12 bases. The V gene end was trimmed by 2 bases and the J gene end by 8 bases; junction bases not matched to a gene: 23. Germline V lookup: CDR1 SQVTM, CDR2 ANQGSEA. The CDR3 length is 20 residues. The CDR3 here is CSVESLEGLAGGPRSGTQYF. The CDR3 DNA reads as TGCAGCGTTGAAAGTTTAGAAGGCCTAGCGGGAGGGCCCCGTTCCGGTACGCAGTATTTT.

V and J are TRBV7-3 and TRBJ2-1, with TRBD2 matching over 7 bases. V trimming: 2 bases; J trimming: 7 bases; junction bases outside the gene matches: 8. CDR1 and CDR2 (germline): SGHTA, FQGTGA. The CDR3 is 15 residues long. CDR3 nucleotides: TGTGCCAGCAGCTTACTAGCGGAGCGGAGGAATGAGCAGTTCTTC. It encodes CASSLLAERRNEQFF.

The CDR3 spells CASSHMEGANTEAFF. For the CDR3, the DNA is TGTGCCAGCAGCCACATGGAGGGGGCAAACACTGAAGCTTTCTTT. The rearrangement uses TRBV7-9 and TRBJ1-1, with TRBD1 identical over 7 bases. Germline values: CDR1 SEHNR, CDR2 FQNEAQ (reference sequence). CDR3 length: 15 residues. V shed 5 bases, J shed 2 bases, and the junction held 8 bases outside the gene matches.

CDR3 protein: CSVYDSGNSYEQYF. CDR3 nucleotides: TGCAGCGTTTACGACAGCGGTAACTCCTACGAGCAGTACTTC. The chain carries TRBV29-1 and TRBJ2-7; D may be TRBD1 or TRBD2 (5 bases each). With 5 bases removed from V and 0 bases from J, the gap between germline ends came to 14 bases. The CDR3 consists of 14 residues. Germline V gene lookup returns CDR1 SQVTM and CDR2 ANQGSEA.

The chain couples TRBV6-5 to TRBJ2-3; D may be TRBD2 (5 bases). This CDR3 has 12 amino acids. Germline CDR1 and CDR2: MNHEY and SVGAGI. V lost 6 bases and J 4 bases, leaving 8 bases between the germline ends. The CDR3 region is CASRQLADTQYF. In DNA, the CDR3 is TGTGCCAGCAGGCAACTAGCAGATACGCAGTATTTT.